Detailed here is one T cell receptor beta chain. Those enrolled in Seattle joined during active infection and were followed longitudinally afterward. In the study's own analysis: Nucleated cell number was recorded as an estimate derived from reference gene primer amplification. Sequencing was performed with immunoSEQ multiplex PCR; in TCRdb, only in-frame clones are kept and a portion is missing. That table supplies the V and J calls and clone size; D and trimming were determined from the DNA. Counted here are about 230,000 clones, 85% to 90% occurring once; the ten biggest clones make up 11%. The data derive from a study of blood T cell repertoires in COVID-19. As for the study in general: Samples representing acute and convalescent COVID-19 were sourced from the United States, Italy and Spain. T cells, B-cell-depleted T cells, or PBMCs supplied cDNA or gDNA.

This CDR3 is 14 amino acids long. Per germline, CDR1 SGHKS and CDR2 YYEKEE (reference sequence). V lost 4 bases and J lost 7, with 17 bases in between. Sequenced material: peripheral blood. This clonotype was obtained from a man aged 45 to 65 with COVID-19, enrolled during active disease. This rearrangement joins TRBV5-5 to TRBJ1-2, with D tentatively TRBD1 (6 bases). In nucleotides, the CDR3 is TGTGCCAGCAGCGTGGGCCAGGGGCCCGTTGGCTACACCTTC. It codes for CASSVGQGPVGYTF. Combining the CDR3 with reference TRBV5-5 and TRBJ1-2 gives the whole variable domain DAGVTQSPTHLIKTRGQQVTLRCSPISGHKSVSWYQQVLGQGPQFIFQYYEKEERGRGNFPDRFSARQFPNYSSELNVNALLLGDSALYLCASSVGQGPVGYTFGSGTRLTVV.